This T cell receptor (beta chain) came from a study of blood T cell repertoires in COVID-19. Study as a whole: In each case, the material was cDNA or gDNA derived from T cells, B-cell-depleted T cells, or PBMCs.

Here immunoSEQ multiplex PCR was the method, and the copy in TCRdb shows in-frame clones only, minus some. Here the sample spans some 200,000 clones, about 78% being singletons. This clone has a single count. The identical CDR3 is also encoded by other nucleotide sequences in the sample. In germline, CDR1 is MDHEN, CDR2 SYDVKM. V was shortened by 6 bases and J by 1 base, with 12 bases between the two germline ends. The CDR3 has 14 residues. The TCR originated in a woman aged 70 to 79 with acute or convalescent COVID-19. V is TRBV28 and J is TRBJ1-2, with D unresolved. Sequencing was carried out using peripheral blood. The chain's CDR3 is CASSPGLINYGYTF. In nucleotides, the CDR3 is TGTGCCAGCAGCCCAGGACTCATTAACTATGGCTACACCTTC.